The sequence of this T cell receptor beta chain was determined in a study of beta chain features in type 1 diabetes. Study summary: What patients shared with healthy donors was a similar profile of age, gender and cell yields. Study-wide results and limits: Compared with healthy donors, patients appeared to share more similar naive, central memory and regulatory TCRB repertoires. Patients with Type 1 diabetes showed moderately but significantly shorter TCRB CDR3s in all four CD4+ subsets. VDJ junctions sequenced from type 1 diabetes patients showed fewer insertions and more deletions.

The CDR3 totals 13 residues. Germline CDR1 reads MNHEY; CDR2 reads SMNVEV (reference sequence). Trimming shortened V by 3 bases and J by 3 bases, and 8 bases separated the two germline ends. cDNA synthesis used the whole RNA isolate, giving expressed TCRB sequences. The repertoire was sequenced with immunoSEQ multiplex PCR; TCRdb's copy has only in-frame clones and lacks some. Of over 300,000 clones in the sample, about a tenth were seen once. Points on this clone: Its cognate antigen is unknown.

Donors underwent one heparinised blood draw, 90 to 150 mL on average. The sequencing sample was made of central memory CD4+ T cells from blood. The TCR originated in a man aged 30-40 years with type 1 diabetes. This chain joins TRBV27 and TRBJ1-1; D gene ambiguous. The CDR3 sequence is CASSFSIDTEAFF. The CDR3 DNA reads as TGTGCCAGCAGTTTTTCAATAGACACTGAAGCTTTCTTT.